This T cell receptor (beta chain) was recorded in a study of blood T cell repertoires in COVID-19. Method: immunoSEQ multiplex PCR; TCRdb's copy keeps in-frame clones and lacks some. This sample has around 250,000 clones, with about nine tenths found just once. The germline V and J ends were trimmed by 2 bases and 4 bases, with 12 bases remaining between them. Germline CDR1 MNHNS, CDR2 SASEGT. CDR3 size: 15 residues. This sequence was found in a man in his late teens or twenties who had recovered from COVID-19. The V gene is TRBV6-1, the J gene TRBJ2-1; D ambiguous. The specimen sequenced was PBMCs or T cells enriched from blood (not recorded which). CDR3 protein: CASSEMIRRYNEQFF. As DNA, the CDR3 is TGTGCCAGCAGTGAAATGATTCGCAGGTACAATGAGCAGTTCTTC.